This note documents a single TCR beta chain sequence. The CDR3 consists of 16 residues. Germline V gives CDR1 ENHRY, CDR2 SYGVKD. Trimming took 6 bases from V and 6 from J, leaving 21 bases between them. These data belong to a study of T cell changes during pregnancy in multiple sclerosis. Using immunoSEQ multiplex PCR, the repertoire was profiled, and TCRdb retains in-frame clones only, with some absent. The sample lists 43,000 or so clones; over 90% were seen once. The rearrangement uses TRBV10-3 and TRBJ2-1, with D possibly matching TRBD1 (6 bases). The material sequenced was peripheral blood, taken in the third trimester of pregnancy. The receptor was isolated from a female donor with multiple sclerosis, enrolled in a pregnancy study. The CDR3: CAIRLTGSLSGNEQFF. The CDR3 nucleotides read TGTGCCATCAGACTAACAGGGAGCCTCTCTGGCAATGAGCAGTTCTTC.